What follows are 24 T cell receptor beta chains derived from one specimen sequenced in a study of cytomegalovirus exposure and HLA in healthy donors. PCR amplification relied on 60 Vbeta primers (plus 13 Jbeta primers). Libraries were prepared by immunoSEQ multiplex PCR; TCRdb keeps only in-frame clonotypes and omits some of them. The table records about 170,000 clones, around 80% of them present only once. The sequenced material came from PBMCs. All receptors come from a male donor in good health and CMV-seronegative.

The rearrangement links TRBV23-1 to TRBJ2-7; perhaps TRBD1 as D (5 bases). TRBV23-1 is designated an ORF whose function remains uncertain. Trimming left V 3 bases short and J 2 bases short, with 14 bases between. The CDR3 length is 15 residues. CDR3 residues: CASSHDRPFTYEQYF. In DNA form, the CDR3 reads TGCGCCAGCAGTCACGACAGACCGTTCACCTACGAGCAGTACTTC.

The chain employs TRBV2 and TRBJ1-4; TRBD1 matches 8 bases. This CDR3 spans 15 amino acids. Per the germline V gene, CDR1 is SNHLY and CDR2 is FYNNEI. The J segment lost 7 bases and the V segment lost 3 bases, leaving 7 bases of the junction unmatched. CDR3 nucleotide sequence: TGTGCCAGCAGTGAGGAGGCAGGGGGCGGTGAAAAACTGTTTTTT. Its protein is CASSEEAGGGEKLFF.

CDR3 protein: CASSFRRGEGYTF. As DNA, the CDR3 is TGTGCCAGCAGTTTCCGCAGGGGGGAAGGCTACACCTTC. The chain recombines TRBV27 with TRBJ1-2, with TRBD1 identical over 7 bases. The CDR3 is 13 residues long. Germline loops: CDR1 MNHEY, CDR2 SMNVEV (reference sequence). With V trimmed by 3 bases and J by 8 bases, 6 bases remained unmatched.

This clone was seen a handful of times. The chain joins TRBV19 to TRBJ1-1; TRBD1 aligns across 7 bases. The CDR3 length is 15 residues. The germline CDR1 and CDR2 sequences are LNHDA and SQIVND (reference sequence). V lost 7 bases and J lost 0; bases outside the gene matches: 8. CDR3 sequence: CASKRQGFLNTEAFF. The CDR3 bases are TGTGCCAGTAAAAGACAGGGCTTCCTGAACACTGAAGCTTTCTTT.

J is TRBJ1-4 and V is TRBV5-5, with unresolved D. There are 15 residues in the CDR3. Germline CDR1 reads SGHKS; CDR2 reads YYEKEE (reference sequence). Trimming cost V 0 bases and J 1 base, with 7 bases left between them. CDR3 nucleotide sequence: TGTGCCAGCAGCTTGGGTCTGTTAACTAATGAAAAACTGTTTTTT. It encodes CASSLGLLTNEKLFF.

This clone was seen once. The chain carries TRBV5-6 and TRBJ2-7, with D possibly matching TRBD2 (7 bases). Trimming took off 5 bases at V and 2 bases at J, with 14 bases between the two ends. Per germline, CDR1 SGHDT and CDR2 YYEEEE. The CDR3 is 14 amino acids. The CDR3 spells CASRMHGGPYEQYF. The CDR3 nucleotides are TGTGCCAGCAGGATGCACGGGGGGCCCTACGAGCAGTACTTC.

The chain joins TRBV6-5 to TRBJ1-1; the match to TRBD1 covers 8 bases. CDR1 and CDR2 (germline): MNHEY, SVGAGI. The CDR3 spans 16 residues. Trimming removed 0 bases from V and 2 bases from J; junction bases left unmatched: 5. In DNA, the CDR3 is TGTGCCAGCAGTTACTCAAGGACAGGGTATAACACTGAAGCTTTCTTT. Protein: CASSYSRTGYNTEAFF.

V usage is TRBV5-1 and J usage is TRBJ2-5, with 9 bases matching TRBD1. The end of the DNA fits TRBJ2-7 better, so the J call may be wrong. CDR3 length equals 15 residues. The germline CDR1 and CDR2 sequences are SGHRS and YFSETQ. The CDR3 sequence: CASSYRTGDEAEQYF. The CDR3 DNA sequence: TGCGCCAGCAGCTACCGGACAGGGGATGAGGCCGAGCAGTACTTC.

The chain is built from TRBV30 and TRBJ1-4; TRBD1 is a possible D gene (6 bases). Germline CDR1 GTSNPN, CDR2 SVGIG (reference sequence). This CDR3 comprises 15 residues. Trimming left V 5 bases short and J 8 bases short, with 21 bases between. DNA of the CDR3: TGTGCCTGGGATGACCCCGGGGGGCATGGGGAAAAACTGTTTTTT. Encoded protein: CAWDDPGGHGEKLFF.

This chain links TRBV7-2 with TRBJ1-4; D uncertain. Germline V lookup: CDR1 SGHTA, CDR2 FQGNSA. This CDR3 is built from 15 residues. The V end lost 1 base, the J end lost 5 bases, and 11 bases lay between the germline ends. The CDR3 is CASSLGGSGNEKLFF. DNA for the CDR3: TGTGCCAGCAGCTTAGGCGGCTCGGGGAATGAAAAACTGTTTTTT. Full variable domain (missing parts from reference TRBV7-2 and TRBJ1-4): GAGVSQSPSNKVTEKGKDVELRCDPISGHTALYWYRQSLGQGLEFLIYFQGNSAPDKSGLPSDRFSAERTGGSVSTLTIQRTQQEDSAVYLCASSLGGSGNEKLFFGSGTQLSVL.

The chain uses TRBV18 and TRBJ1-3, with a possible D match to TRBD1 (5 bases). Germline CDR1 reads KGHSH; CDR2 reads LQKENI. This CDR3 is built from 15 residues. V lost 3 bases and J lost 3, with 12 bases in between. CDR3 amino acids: CASSPPGGVGNTIYF. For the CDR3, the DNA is TGTGCCAGCTCACCCCCTGGAGGGGTTGGAAACACCATATATTTT.

The CDR3 sequence: CASSAHRDNQPQHF. Written as DNA, the CDR3 is TGTGCCAGCAGTGCCCATCGGGACAATCAGCCCCAGCATTTT. This sequence joins TRBV6-6 and TRBJ1-5; D unclear. Germline CDR1 and CDR2: MNHNY and SVGAGI (reference sequence). The CDR3 contains 14 residues. With 5 bases removed from V and 3 bases from J, the gap between germline ends came to 11 bases.

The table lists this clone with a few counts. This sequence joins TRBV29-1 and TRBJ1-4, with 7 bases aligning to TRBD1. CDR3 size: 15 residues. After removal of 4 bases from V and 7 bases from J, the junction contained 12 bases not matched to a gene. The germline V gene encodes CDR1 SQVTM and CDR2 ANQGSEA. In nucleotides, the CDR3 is TGCAGCGTTGCGGGGTACAGGGGTGATAGTGAAAAACTGTTTTTT. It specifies CSVAGYRGDSEKLFF.

The CDR3 region has the DNA TGTGCCAGCAGTTATACCGCTGGGGCGGATCAGCCCCAGCATTTT. This translates into CASSYTAGADQPQHF. This chain uses TRBV6-5 with TRBJ1-5; tentatively, D is TRBD1 (5 bases). Trimming removed 3 bases from V and 5 bases from J, with 14 bases in between. The CDR3 totals 15 residues. Germline CDR1 MNHEY, CDR2 SVGAGI.

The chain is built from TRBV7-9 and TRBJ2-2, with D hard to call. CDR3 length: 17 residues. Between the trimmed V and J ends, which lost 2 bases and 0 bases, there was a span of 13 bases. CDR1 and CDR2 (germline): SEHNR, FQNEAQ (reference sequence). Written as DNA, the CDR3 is TGTGCCAGCAGCTTATTAGGAATTCAGGCGAACACCGGGGAGCTGTTTTTT. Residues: CASSLLGIQANTGELFF.

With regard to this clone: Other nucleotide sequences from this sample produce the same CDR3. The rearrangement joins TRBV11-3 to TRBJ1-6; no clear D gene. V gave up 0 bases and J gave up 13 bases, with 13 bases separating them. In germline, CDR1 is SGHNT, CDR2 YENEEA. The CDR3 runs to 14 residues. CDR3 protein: CASSLDRTGSPLHF. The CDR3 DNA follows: TGTGCCAGCAGCTTAGATAGGACTGGTTCGCCCCTCCACTTT.

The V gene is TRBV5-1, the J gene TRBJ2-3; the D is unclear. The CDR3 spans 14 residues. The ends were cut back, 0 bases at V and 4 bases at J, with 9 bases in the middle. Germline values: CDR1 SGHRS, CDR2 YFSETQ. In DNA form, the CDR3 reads TGCGCCAGCAGCTTGGGAGGCCTCGCAGATACGCAGTATTTT. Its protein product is CASSLGGLADTQYF. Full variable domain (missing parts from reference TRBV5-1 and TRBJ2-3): KAGVTQTPRYLIKTRGQQVTLSCSPISGHRSVSWYQQTPGQGLQFLFEYFSETQRNKGNFPGRFSGRQFSNSRSEMNVSTLELGDSALYLCASSLGGLADTQYFGPGTRLTVL.

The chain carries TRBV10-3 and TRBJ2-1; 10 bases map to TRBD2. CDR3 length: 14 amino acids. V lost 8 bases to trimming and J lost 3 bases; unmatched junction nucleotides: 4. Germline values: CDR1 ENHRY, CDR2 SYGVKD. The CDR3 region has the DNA TGTGCCATCCGGACTAGCGGAAACTACAATGAGCAGTTCTTC. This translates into CAIRTSGNYNEQFF.

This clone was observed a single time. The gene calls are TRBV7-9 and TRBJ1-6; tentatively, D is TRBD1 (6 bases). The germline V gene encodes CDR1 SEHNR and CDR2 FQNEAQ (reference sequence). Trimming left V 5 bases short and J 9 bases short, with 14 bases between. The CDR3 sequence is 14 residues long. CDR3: CASSPSGVGSPLHF. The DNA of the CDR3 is TGTGCCAGCAGCCCCTCAGGGGTCGGTTCACCCCTCCACTTT.

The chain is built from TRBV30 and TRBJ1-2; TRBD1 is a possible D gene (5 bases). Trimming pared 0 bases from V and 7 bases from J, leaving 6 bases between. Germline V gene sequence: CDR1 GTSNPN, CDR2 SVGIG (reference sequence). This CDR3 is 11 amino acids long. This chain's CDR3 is CAWSVGAGYTF. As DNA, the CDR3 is TGTGCCTGGAGTGTAGGGGCTGGCTACACCTTC.

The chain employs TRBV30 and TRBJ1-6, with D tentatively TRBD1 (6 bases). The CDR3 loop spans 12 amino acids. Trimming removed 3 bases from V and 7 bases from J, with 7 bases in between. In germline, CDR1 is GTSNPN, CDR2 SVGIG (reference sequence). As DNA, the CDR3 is TGTGCCTGGAGCCAGGGGAATTCACCCCTCCACTTT. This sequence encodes CAWSQGNSPLHF.

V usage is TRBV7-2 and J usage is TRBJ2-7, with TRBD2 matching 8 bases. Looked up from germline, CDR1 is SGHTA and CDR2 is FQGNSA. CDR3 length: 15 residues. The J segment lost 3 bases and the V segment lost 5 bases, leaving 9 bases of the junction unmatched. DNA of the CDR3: TGTGCCAGCAGCGGAGGGGCGGGGGGCCACTACGAGCAGTACTTC. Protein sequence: CASSGGAGGHYEQYF. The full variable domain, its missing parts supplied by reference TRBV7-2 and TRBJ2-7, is GAGVSQSPSNKVTEKGKDVELRCDPISGHTALYWYRQSLGQGLEFLIYFQGNSAPDKSGLPSDRFSAERTGGSVSTLTIQRTQQEDSAVYLCASSGGAGGHYEQYFGPGTRLTVT.

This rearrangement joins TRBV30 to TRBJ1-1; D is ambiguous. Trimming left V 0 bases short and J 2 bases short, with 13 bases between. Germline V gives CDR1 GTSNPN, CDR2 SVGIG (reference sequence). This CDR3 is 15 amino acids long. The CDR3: CAWSVLLGRNTEAFF. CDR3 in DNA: TGTGCCTGGAGTGTACTCCTGGGCCGAAACACTGAAGCTTTCTTT.

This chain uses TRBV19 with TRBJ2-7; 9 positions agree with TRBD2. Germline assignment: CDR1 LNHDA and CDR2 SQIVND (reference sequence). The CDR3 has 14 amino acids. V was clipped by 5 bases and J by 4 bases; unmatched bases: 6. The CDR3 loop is CASSDAGGSYEQYF. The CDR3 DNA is TGTGCCAGTAGTGATGCGGGGGGGAGTTACGAGCAGTACTTC.